These 25 T cell receptor beta chains share one sample of origin, sequenced in a study of sequential checkpoint blockade in melanoma. TCRdb's table, derived via immunoSEQ multiplex PCR, lists solely in-frame clones and lacks some. The table includes fewer than 30,000 clones, approximately 77% detected once. Treatment reported: randomized to nivolumab then ipilimumab (arm A) or the reverse (arm B). The material sequenced was CD8+ T cells sorted from blood (inferred from file names), taken from a patient given nivolumab and ipilimumab in sequence. The receptors stem from a human donor with melanoma.

The chain links TRBV19 to TRBJ1-5; perhaps TRBD1 as D (5 bases). The V gene lost 3 bases and the J gene lost 5 bases, with 8 bases spanning the gap. This CDR3 spans 13 amino acids. The germline gives CDR1 LNHDA, CDR2 SQIVND (reference sequence). The CDR3 DNA reads as TGTGCCAGTAGTATGACAGCTGATCAGCCCCAGCATTTT. This translates into CASSMTADQPQHF.

J is TRBJ2-7 and V is TRBV30; tentatively, D is TRBD1 (5 bases). CDR1 is GTSNPN, CDR2 SVGIG, per germline (reference sequence). This CDR3 spans 15 amino acids. V gave up 0 bases and J gave up 3 bases, with 15 bases separating them. CDR3 DNA sequence: TGTGCCTGGAGTGTCCCAGGGCCCCCCTACTACGAGCAGTACTTC. Its translation: CAWSVPGPPYYEQYF. The full variable domain, rest sourced from reference TRBV30 and TRBJ2-7, is SQTIHQWPATLVQPVGSPLSLECTVEGTSNPNLYWYRQAAGRGLQLLFYSVGIGQISSEVPQNLSASRPQDRQFILSSKKLLLSDSGFYLCAWSVPGPPYYEQYFGPGTRLTVT.

The table lists this clone with a count of one. The chain links TRBV7-2 to TRBJ2-7; no reliable D call. Germline CDR1 and CDR2: SGHTA and FQGNSA. Trimming stripped 4 bases from V and 6 bases from J, with 13 bases between. CDR3 length: 13 amino acids. CDR3 sequence (DNA): TGTGCCAGCAGCTCCAACTTACCCCTCGAGCAGTACTTC. Translating it yields CASSSNLPLEQYF.

The rearrangement uses TRBV5-1 and TRBJ1-4; 9 nucleotides align to TRBD1. CDR1 SGHRS and CDR2 YFSETQ come from the germline V gene. V shed 3 bases and J 4 bases; nucleotides not matched to a gene: 7. The CDR3 has 16 amino acids. The CDR3 DNA sequence: TGCGCCAGCAGCTGGGGGGACAGGGAAGGTAATGAAAAACTGTTTTTT. Its translation: CASSWGDREGNEKLFF.

The V gene is TRBV7-9, the J gene TRBJ2-1; a weak D match, TRBD1 (6 bases). The CDR3 covers 14 residues. Trimming took 5 bases from V and 7 from J, leaving 15 bases between them. Looked up from germline, CDR1 is SEHNR and CDR2 is FQNEAQ (reference sequence). The CDR3 loop reads CASSHGQLSNEQFF. The CDR3 DNA follows: TGTGCCAGCAGCCATGGACAGCTCTCGAATGAGCAGTTCTTC.

The chain employs TRBV6-5 and TRBJ1-1, with a tentative D call TRBD1 (5 bases). CDR3 length: 16 amino acids. V gave up 0 bases and J gave up 0 bases, with 11 bases separating them. Germline values: CDR1 MNHEY, CDR2 SVGAGI. The CDR3 nucleotides are TGTGCCAGCAGTTACTCGGTCACAGGAATGAACACTGAAGCTTTCTTT. Residues: CASSYSVTGMNTEAFF.

This clone was observed a few times. V usage is TRBV2 and J usage is TRBJ1-5; the D is unclear. In germline, CDR1 is SNHLY, CDR2 FYNNEI. This CDR3 region has 13 residues. Between the trimmed V and J ends, which lost 1 base and 5 bases, there was a span of 6 bases. CDR3 protein: CASSEGPYQPQHF. The DNA for the CDR3 is TGTGCCAGCAGTGAAGGGCCCTATCAGCCCCAGCATTTT.

The chain recombines TRBV11-2 with TRBJ1-4; no clear D. Germline CDR1 reads SGHAT; CDR2 reads FQNNGV. This CDR3 region has 17 residues. V shed 0 bases and J shed 3 bases, with 14 bases lying between them. Here the CDR3 reads CASSLDMTAGPNEKLFF. The DNA for the CDR3 is TGTGCCAGCAGCTTAGATATGACGGCAGGCCCTAATGAAAAACTGTTTTTT.

By its share, this clone is medium-sized (0.01 to 0.1%). CDR3 DNA: TGTGCCAGCAGGGGTACTAGCGAGAATGAGCAGTTCTTC. Translation: CASRGTSENEQFF. The genes are TRBV2 and TRBJ2-1, with 7 nucleotides matching TRBD2. CDR1 SNHLY and CDR2 FYNNEI come from the germline V gene. After removal of 6 bases from V and 7 bases from J, the junction contained 6 bases not matched to a gene. The CDR3 totals 13 residues.

DNA for the CDR3: TGTGCCAGTAGCCCGACAGGGATCAACGAGCAGTACTTC. Translating it yields CASSPTGINEQYF. This chain uses TRBV19 with TRBJ2-7, with 7 bases that match TRBD1. Trimming at V came to 6 bases and at J to 5 bases, leaving 7 bases not matched to a gene. This CDR3 is 13 amino acids long. The germline gives CDR1 LNHDA, CDR2 SQIVND (reference sequence).

In its sample, this clone was seen a few times. As DNA, the CDR3 is TGTGCCAGCACGGACAGGCCTTCCTACGAGCAGTACTTC. Translation gives CASTDRPSYEQYF. The V gene is TRBV6-5, the J gene TRBJ2-7; 7 bases line up with TRBD1. The CDR3 consists of 13 residues. Unmatched junction bases numbered 4, after V lost 7 bases and J lost 1 base. CDR1 MNHEY and CDR2 SVGAGI come from the germline V gene.

The chain is built from TRBV5-4 and TRBJ2-3; a weak D match, TRBD2 (5 bases). The CDR3 has 15 amino acids. Looked up from germline, CDR1 is SGHNT and CDR2 is YYREEE (reference sequence). V gave up 3 bases and J gave up 2 bases, with 13 bases separating them. In nucleotides, the CDR3 is TGTGCCAGCAGCTCCGAGTTAGCGAACACAGATACGCAGTATTTT. Its protein product is CASSSELANTDTQYF. The complete variable domain, with remaining parts taken from reference TRBV5-4 and TRBJ2-3, reads ETGVTQSPTHLIKTRGQQVTLRCSSQSGHNTVSWYQQALGQGPQFIFQYYREEENGRGNFPPRFSGLQFPNYSSELNVNALELDDSALYLCASSSELANTDTQYFGPGTRLTVL.

The chain is built from TRBV7-8 and TRBJ2-1; perhaps TRBD2 as D (6 bases). This CDR3 is built from 15 residues. Trimming took 5 bases from V and 3 from J, leaving 14 bases between them. CDR1 SGHVS and CDR2 FQNEAQ come from the germline V gene. The CDR3 here is CASSQYEGLYNEQFF. CDR3 nucleotides: TGTGCCAGCAGCCAATATGAGGGACTCTACAATGAGCAGTTCTTC. The full variable domain, in which reference TRBV7-8 and TRBJ2-1 provide the parts outside the CDR3, is GAGVSQSPRYKVAKRGQDVALRCDPISGHVSLFWYQQALGQGPEFLTYFQNEAQLDKSGLPSDRFFAERPEGSVSTLKIQRTQQEDSAVYLCASSQYEGLYNEQFFGPGTRLTVL.

This chain uses TRBV5-6 with TRBJ2-1, with a possible D match to TRBD1 (6 bases). From germline, CDR1 is SGHDT and CDR2 YYEEEE. This CDR3 comprises 12 residues. V was trimmed by 4 bases and J by 9 bases, leaving 11 bases between them. CDR3 protein: CASSATGTEQFF. The CDR3 DNA is TGTGCCAGCAGCGCCACAGGGACTGAGCAGTTCTTC. Full variable domain (outside the CDR3, taken from reference TRBV5-6 and TRBJ2-1): DAGVTQSPTHLIKTRGQQVTLRCSPKSGHDTVSWYQQALGQGPQFIFQYYEEEERQRGNFPDRFSGHQFPNYSSELNVNALLLGDSALYLCASSATGTEQFFGPGTRLTVL.

This clone was detected many times. The chain has TRBV5-6 and TRBJ2-2; 7 positions match TRBD2. Trimming at V came to 4 bases and at J to 7 bases, leaving 1 base not matched to a gene. The length of the CDR3 is 12 residues. Germline loops: CDR1 SGHDT, CDR2 YYEEEE. CDR3 nucleotide sequence: TGTGCCAGCAGCCCGGGGGGCGGGGAGCTGTTTTTT. Amino acids: CASSPGGGELFF.

This chain links TRBV7-9 with TRBJ2-7; no clear D gene. CDR3 length: 14 residues. Germline CDR1 SEHNR, CDR2 FQNEAQ (reference sequence). V was cut by 4 bases and J by 1 base, with 11 bases left in between. The CDR3 here is CASSSAANSYEQYF. The CDR3 coding sequence is TGTGCCAGCAGCTCGGCGGCAAATTCCTACGAGCAGTACTTC.

This clone was found once. The rearrangement links TRBV7-6 to TRBJ2-6; 9 nucleotides match TRBD1. CDR3 size: 17 residues. J gave up 1 base and V 6 bases, and 7 bases lay outside the gene matches. The germline CDR1 and CDR2 sequences are SGHVS and FNYEAQ. The CDR3 here is CASRPGQGSSGANVLTF. CDR3 in DNA: TGTGCCAGCAGGCCAGGACAGGGGTCTTCTGGGGCCAACGTCCTGACTTTC.

Written as DNA, the CDR3 is TGCGCCAGCAGCTTGGGGGTGGAGGGGAGGTCAGTGAACACTGAAGCTTTCTTT. Its translation is CASSLGVEGRSVNTEAFF. The chain couples TRBV5-1 to TRBJ1-1; possible D gene TRBD1, 5 bases. Looked up from germline, CDR1 is SGHRS and CDR2 is YFSETQ. The CDR3 is 18 amino acids. Trimming stripped 0 bases from V and 0 bases from J, with 18 bases between.

The V gene is TRBV11-2, the J gene TRBJ1-1, with 7 nucleotides matching TRBD1. V was clipped by 5 bases and J by 9 bases; unmatched bases: 12. The CDR3 has 14 residues. CDR1 and CDR2 from the germline V gene are SGHAT and FQNNGV. The CDR3 DNA reads TGTGCCAGCAGCCCCCGGACAGGCGCTACCAAAGCTTTCTTT. As protein: CASSPRTGATKAFF.

V usage is TRBV28 and J usage is TRBJ2-2; 8 positions agree with TRBD1. The CDR3 runs to 16 residues. The J segment lost 6 bases and the V segment lost 5 bases, leaving 11 bases of the junction unmatched. Germline CDR1 is MDHEN and CDR2 is SYDVKM. CDR3 nucleotides: TGTGCCAGCAGTATCCCAGGGGGCTGGAAGGCCGGGGAGCTGTTTTTT. Residues: CASSIPGGWKAGELFF.

The V and J genes are TRBV30 and TRBJ1-2; D perhaps matches TRBD1 (6 bases). Trimming left V 0 bases short and J 7 bases short, with 12 bases between. Germline V gene data show CDR1 as GTSNPN and CDR2 as SVGIG (reference sequence). The CDR3 contains 13 residues. CDR3 sequence (DNA): TGTGCCTGGAGTGTTGGAACAGGGCCTGGCTACACCTTC. This encodes CAWSVGTGPGYTF.

V is TRBV7-2 and J is TRBJ2-7; TRBD1 might be the D (5 bases). The CDR3 runs to 15 residues. In germline, CDR1 is SGHTA, CDR2 FQGNSA. V lost 2 bases to trimming and J lost 4 bases, with 15 bases between them. CDR3 protein: CASSLLPTGKYEQYF. The CDR3 DNA reads TGTGCCAGCAGCTTACTACCAACAGGAAAATACGAGCAGTACTTC.

V and J are TRBV7-2 and TRBJ1-1, with D tentatively TRBD1 (5 bases). This CDR3 contains 15 residues. The ends were cut back, 2 bases at V and 2 bases at J, with 12 bases in the middle. Germline assignment: CDR1 SGHTA and CDR2 FQGNSA. The CDR3: CASSLMGGVNTEAFF. DNA of the CDR3: TGTGCCAGCAGCTTAATGGGAGGGGTTAACACTGAAGCTTTCTTT.

This clone appeared once. One junction end does not reproduce the germline sequence, and a read error may be involved. This specimen includes other DNA sequences encoding the same CDR3. The chain employs TRBV6-1 and TRBJ2-7; tentative D call: TRBD1 (6 bases). Germline V gene sequence: CDR1 MNHNS, CDR2 SASEGT. The CDR3 covers 15 residues. In DNA form, the CDR3 reads TGTGCCAGCACTTTTGCAGGGGAAGGCTCCTACGAGCAATACTTC. Protein product: CASTFAGEGSYEQYF.

The chain links TRBV7-2 to TRBJ2-1, with a tentative D call TRBD2 (6 bases). CDR3 length: 13 amino acids. The V and J ends lost 5 bases and 8 bases respectively, with 13 bases between them. The germline gives CDR1 SGHTA, CDR2 FQGNSA. In DNA form, the CDR3 reads TGTGCCAGCAGCGGGGGGAACGGCTATGAGCAGTTCTTC. Translated: CASSGGNGYEQFF.